The present T cell receptor beta chain was sequenced within a study of blood T cells in healthy people across ages (dated by TCRdb to the mid-2010s). Regarding the research as a whole: In model experiments, template switching captured about one uniquely barcoded TCR beta cDNA molecule for every two T cells. To track age-related changes in TCR beta repertoire diversity, the study relied on deep sequencing normalized with unique cDNA molecular identifiers. The donors were divided into four age groups: young (average around 16 years), middle-aged (roughly 40), aged (about 60) and long-lived (around 80). To avoid experimental bias, donors of different ages were distributed randomly across sequencing lanes. Two additional independent replicas of 1 million unique cDNA reads from the same blood draw were analyzed for two donors (one aged 18 to 30 and one aged 80 or older).

For CDR1 and CDR2, the germline V gene lists MNHEY and SVGAGI. From its cysteine to its phenylalanine, the CDR3 spans 15 amino acids. Only the CDR3 DNA is retained, 45 bases long and in frame from the first base. V trim: 2 bases; J trim: 5 bases; unmatched bases: 4. Systemically healthy Caucasian individuals from Russia, around 39 in total and aged about 6 to 90 years, were included as donors. Each donor gave ten milliliters of peripheral blood, drawn into EDTA-treated Vacutainer tubes. PBMCs were isolated by Ficoll-Paque density-gradient centrifugation, with at least 7 million obtained per sample. Trizol reagent was used to extract total RNA from PBMCs, with at least 5.5 micrograms per sample. Naive CD45RAhigh/CD27high T cell percentages were measured by flow cytometry on a PBMC aliquot from every donor. On this clonotype: Its antigen target is currently unknown. No qualities accompany the bases; no much larger clone lies one base away.

The paper's findings and limits, for the study overall: Observed TCR beta diversity correlated strongly with the percentage of naive T cells measured by flow cytometry. As age increased, observed TCR beta diversity per million T cells dropped in a roughly linear way, and a significant reduction was already evident by age approximately 40. Because the CMV infection status of the donors was unknown, age-related changes in expanded clonotypes may potentially have been confounded. Estimates of total diversity based on one million sequenced T cells were regarded as lower bounds and as underestimates. Since profiling was done on bulk unsorted PBMCs, naive and antigen-experienced compartments could not be conclusively compared. Compared with the aged group, more naive CD4+ T cells, fewer expanded clones and increased TCR diversity were shown by the long-lived group, suggesting age selection.

Library generation was performed with 5' RACE. Sequenced on an Illumina HiSeq 2500. A second PCR of roughly 7 to 12 cycles was run with a J-beta primer mix and a sample-barcoded 5' primer. A template-switch 5' adaptor carrying 12 random nucleotides introduced a unique molecular identifier onto each TCR beta cDNA molecule. Each sample yielded at least 3 million CDR3-containing paired-end reads. All of the RNA was converted into first-strand cDNA using the Mint cDNA synthesis kit, with a TRBC-specific oligonucleotide serving as the primer. After uracil-DNA glycosylase treatment, a first 18-cycle PCR used universal primers M1SS and BC2_uni_R on all cDNA. As for how the authors treated the data: For normalization, 1 million high-quality reads were randomly selected from each sample, with every read carrying a distinct molecular identifier. Reads sharing molecular identifiers were discarded rather than binned into consensus sequences. CDR3 identification, clonotype clustering and error correction used MiTCR with a Q25 quality threshold and the strictest error-elimination algorithm. A nonparametric unseen species model using Euler transformation provided a lower-bound estimate of total TCR beta diversity. TCRdb reprocessing: public reads trimmed at Q25 with fastp, clones called with MiXCR, in-frame beta chains kept. Rows with a matching CDR3 protein are joined into one entry that keeps the most common DNA and genes. The authors' filters were not applied to this entry. In this sample the table shows about 2 million distinct CDR3 sequences, 49% of which occur a single time. The ten largest clonotypes hold over 2% of the sample.

The specimen sequenced was blood. The chain was built from TRBV6-5 and TRBJ1-4, and 8 junction bases match TRBD1. The sequence derives from a woman aged 40 to 50 in good health. CDR3 reads: CASSYQGAGNEKLFF. The bases are TGTGCCAGCAGTTACCAGGGGGCCGGGAATGAAAAACTGTTTTTT.